This is a list of T cell receptor beta chains from one sample in a study of a mutant IDH1 vaccine in newly diagnosed glioma. What these receptors recognize is not known. Produced via immunoSEQ multiplex PCR; TCRdb's table is partial and in-frame only. The data contain 30,000 to 40,000 clones, approximately 50% of them singletons. The source material was PBMCs, sampled from a glioma patient whose treatment included an IDH1 peptide vaccine. All receptors come from a woman aged 18 to 35 with glioma. Both conserved end residues are part of each CDR3. Fields, in order: D gene, clone size, V gene, J gene, CDR3 protein, CDR3 DNA. The D gene is left open where the match is weak. The size field is filled for only some rows; it gives once, few, many or a size class.

>TRBD2|NA|TRBV7-2|TRBJ2-1
CASSSGLVEQFF
TGTGCCAGCAGCTCGGGACTAGTTGAGCAGTTCTTC
>TRBD1|NA|TRBV27|TRBJ1-1
CASYGTGRATEAFF
TGTGCCAGCTACGGGACAGGGCGGGCCACTGAAGCTTTCTTT
>NA|NA|TRBV6-1|TRBJ1-1
CASRLDSRSTEAFF
TGTGCCAGCAGATTGGACAGTCGAAGTACTGAAGCTTTCTTT
>TRBD1|few|TRBV6-4|TRBJ1-5
CASERTGVYQPQHF
TGTGCCAGCGAGAGGACAGGGGTTTATCAGCCCCAGCATTTT
>TRBD2|NA|TRBV5-4|TRBJ2-3
CASSLGLAATSTDTQYF
TGTGCCAGCAGCTTGGGACTAGCGGCTACTAGCACAGATACGCAGTATTTT
>NA|few|TRBV7-9|TRBJ2-2
CASSSLNTGELFF
TGTGCCAGCAGCTCACTTAACACCGGGGAGCTGTTTTTT
>NA|NA|TRBV15|TRBJ1-2
CATSRPPLEHTF
TGTGCCACCAGCAGACCGCCCCTAGAGCACACCTTC
>TRBD1|few|TRBV27|TRBJ1-2
CASSDRVYGYTF
TGTGCCAGCAGTGACAGGGTTTATGGCTACACCTTC
>NA|NA|TRBV5-4|TRBJ2-5
CASSSLSGGLYEWGTQYF
TGTGCCAGCAGCTCCCTCAGTGGGGGGTTATATGAATGGGGGACCCAGTACTTC
>NA|NA|TRBV6-5|TRBJ2-2
CASSPARGPGELFF
TGTGCCAGCAGCCCCGCCCGGGGGCCCGGGGAGCTGTTTTTT
>NA|NA|TRBV11-2|TRBJ2-7
CASHSWGSSYEQYF
TGTGCCAGCCATTCGTGGGGGAGCTCCTACGAGCAGTACTTC
>NA|NA|TRBV11-1|TRBJ2-7
CASSPRLTGSAEQYF
TGTGCCAGCAGCCCCCGTCTTACGGGGTCCGCCGAGCAGTACTTC
>TRBD1|NA|TRBV11-3|TRBJ2-1
CASTILTGNEQFF
TGTGCCAGCACCATACTGACAGGGAATGAGCAGTTCTTC
>NA|NA|TRBV30|TRBJ2-3
CAWSKGAGTDTQYF
TGTGCCTGGAGTAAAGGGGCAGGGACAGATACGCAGTATTTT
>NA|NA|TRBV19|TRBJ1-1
CASSSGRWTENTEAFF
TGTGCCAGTAGTTCCGGGAGGTGGACAGAGAACACTGAAGCTTTCTTT
>NA|NA|TRBV5-1|TRBJ2-3
CASSSGTSAPSTDTQYF
TGCGCCAGCAGCTCCGGGACTTCGGCCCCAAGCACAGATACGCAGTATTTT
>TRBD1|NA|TRBV5-5|TRBJ1-5
CASSLAARTGGNQPQHF
TGTGCCAGCAGCTTGGCTGCGCGAACAGGGGGCAATCAGCCCCAGCATTTT
>NA|NA|TRBV5-1|TRBJ2-7
CASSLSGPRSSYEQYF
TGCGCCAGCAGCTTATCCGGCCCAAGAAGCTCCTACGAGCAGTACTTC
>TRBD1|NA|TRBV5-1|TRBJ1-2
CASSPAGQGAGYGYTF
TGCGCCAGCAGCCCGGCGGGACAGGGGGCTGGCTATGGCTACACCTTC
>TRBD1|NA|TRBV7-9|TRBJ2-7
CASSVTGGTYEQYF
TGTGCCAGCAGCGTGACAGGGGGAACCTACGAGCAGTACTTC
>NA|NA|TRBV7-2|TRBJ2-7
CASSSVGYEQYF
TGTGCCAGCAGCTCGGTCGGGTACGAGCAGTACTTC
>NA|NA|TRBV5-6|TRBJ1-3
CASSPTAGAGNTIYF
TGTGCCAGCAGCCCCACCGCAGGAGCTGGAAACACCATATATTTT
>NA|NA|TRBV5-6|TRBJ2-3
CASSPGPFGTDTQYF
TGTGCCAGCAGCCCGGGCCCATTTGGCACAGATACGCAGTATTTT
>NA|NA|TRBV19|TRBJ1-2
CASSMSRANYGYTF
TGTGCCAGTAGTATGAGCAGAGCTAACTATGGCTACACCTTC
>NA|NA|TRBV18|TRBJ1-1
CASSPPAGSNTEAFF
TGTGCCAGCTCACCACCCGCGGGGAGTAACACTGAAGCTTTCTTT
>NA|NA|TRBV7-6|TRBJ1-3
CASSSQGPPGNTIYF
TGTGCCAGCAGCTCACAGGGCCCCCCTGGAAACACCATATATTTT
>TRBD2|few|TRBV7-2|TRBJ2-1
CASSSPISGREGEQFF
TGTGCCAGCAGCTCTCCCATTAGCGGGAGGGAAGGTGAGCAGTTCTTC
>TRBD1|few|TRBV11-3|TRBJ2-7
CASAIKGTGQYEQYF
TGTGCCAGCGCCATAAAGGGGACAGGGCAGTACGAGCAGTACTTC
>NA|once|TRBV13|TRBJ2-5
CASSLRSRDGVLGAQYF
TGTGCCAGCAGCCTAAGGTCCCGGGACGGGGTACTCGGGGCCCAGTACTTC
>TRBD1|NA|TRBV9|TRBJ2-2
CASSLGQGSTGELFF
TGTGCCAGCAGCTTAGGACAGGGGTCCACCGGGGAGCTGTTTTTT
>TRBD1|NA|TRBV5-6|TRBJ1-5
CASSLVRTGHQPQHF
TGTGCCAGCAGCTTGGTCAGGACAGGGCATCAGCCCCAGCATTTT
>NA|NA|TRBV2|TRBJ2-7
CASIEEKGAYEQYF
TGTGCCAGCATCGAGGAGAAAGGAGCCTACGAGCAGTACTTC
>NA|few|TRBV7-2|TRBJ2-1
CASSSPALYNEQFF
TGTGCCAGCAGCTCCCCGGCGTTATACAATGAGCAGTTCTTC
>NA|few|TRBV7-2|TRBJ1-1
CASSLELNTEAFF
TGTGCCAGCAGCTTAGAGTTGAACACTGAAGCTTTCTTT
>TRBD1|few|TRBV10-3|TRBJ1-1
CAIRTGVGNTEAFF
TGTGCCATCAGGACAGGGGTGGGAAACACTGAAGCTTTCTTT
>TRBD1|few|TRBV7-3|TRBJ2-1
CASSRGQGDNEQFF
TGTGCCAGCAGCAGGGGGCAGGGGGACAATGAGCAGTTCTTC
>TRBD1|NA|TRBV11-2|TRBJ1-2
CASSILDRDGYTF
TGTGCCAGCAGTATACTGGACAGGGATGGCTACACCTTC
>NA|NA|TRBV19|TRBJ1-1
CASSMSANTEAFF
TGTGCCAGTAGTATGTCCGCTAACACTGAAGCTTTCTTT
>NA|few|TRBV29-1|TRBJ1-2
CSASAGAYGYTF
TGCAGCGCCTCCGCAGGGGCCTATGGCTACACCTTC
>NA|few|TRBV19|TRBJ2-3
CAVSDWGRSDADTQYF
TGTGCAGTTTCGGACTGGGGACGTAGTGACGCAGATACGCAGTATTTT
>NA|NA|TRBV2|TRBJ2-1
CASRSGAGRRPSNEQFF
TGTGCCAGCAGAAGTGGGGCGGGACGGCGCCCGAGCAATGAGCAGTTCTTC
>NA|NA|TRBV7-9|TRBJ2-5
CATLAVETQYF
TGTGCCACCCTAGCAGTCGAGACCCAGTACTTC
>NA|few|TRBV4-1|TRBJ2-2
CASSQEFGDLGLITGELFF
TGCGCCAGCAGCCAAGAGTTTGGAGATTTGGGGTTAATAACCGGGGAGCTGTTTTTT
>NA|NA|TRBV9|TRBJ2-3
CASSLRPDPTLNTQYF
TGTGCCAGCAGCTTACGACCAGACCCCACTCTGAATACGCAGTATTTT
>TRBD1|NA|TRBV6-1|TRBJ2-5
CASTHRRDREKNF
TGTGCCAGCACCCACCGGAGGGACAGGGAGAAGAACTTC
>NA|few|TRBV6-6|TRBJ1-1
CASSFSLRGTEAFF
TGTGCCAGCAGTTTTTCCCTACGGGGCACTGAAGCTTTCTTT
>TRBD2|NA|TRBV19|TRBJ2-3
CASSERTSVKDTQYF
TGTGCCAGTAGTGAAAGGACTAGCGTGAAAGATACGCAGTATTTT
>NA|NA|TRBV11-3|TRBJ1-1
CASSHYGGQAFF
TGTGCCAGCAGCCACTATGGGGGCCAAGCTTTCTTT
>NA|NA|TRBV19|TRBJ1-2
CASSESNRLPGNYGYTF
TGTGCCAGTAGTGAATCAAACAGGCTTCCCGGGAACTATGGCTACACCTTC
>NA|NA|TRBV7-9|TRBJ2-2
CASSPRVNTGELFF
TGTGCCAGCTCCCCCAGGGTAAACACCGGGGAGCTGTTTTTT
>NA|NA|TRBV6-1|TRBJ1-6
CASSEGIGSYNSPLHF
TGTGCCAGCAGTGAAGGAATAGGCTCCTATAATTCACCCCTCCACTTT
>NA|few|TRBV7-2|TRBJ1-1
CASSLRPRDTEAFF
TGTGCCAGCAGCTTAAGACCGAGGGACACTGAAGCTTTCTTT
>NA|NA|TRBV9|TRBJ1-1
CASSARLGANTEAFF
TGTGCCAGCAGCGCCAGGCTGGGGGCGAACACTGAAGCTTTCTTT
>NA|NA|TRBV2|TRBJ2-1
CASSENEGWNEQFF
TGTGCCAGCAGTGAAAACGAGGGGTGGAATGAGCAGTTCTTC
>NA|NA|TRBV28|TRBJ1-4
CASFGLNEKLFF
TGTGCCAGCTTCGGACTTAATGAAAAACTGTTTTTT
>NA|many|TRBV29-1|TRBJ2-7
CSVGQQGYEQYF
TGCAGCGTTGGACAACAGGGCTACGAGCAGTACTTC
>NA|NA|TRBV2|TRBJ1-5
CASSRTEASNQPQHF
TGTGCCAGCAGCCGGACAGAGGCTAGCAATCAGCCCCAGCATTTT
>NA|NA|TRBV30|TRBJ1-6
CAWDGGGNSPLHF
TGTGCCTGGGACGGAGGAGGGAATTCACCCCTCCACTTT
>NA|NA|TRBV6-5|TRBJ2-7
CASSTVSYEQYF
TGTGCCAGCAGTACGGTCTCTTACGAGCAGTACTTC
>NA|NA|TRBV5-1|TRBJ1-4
CASSLGKVREKLFF
TGCGCCAGCAGCTTGGGGAAGGTCAGGGAAAAACTGTTTTTT